The next 24 T cell receptor beta chains were all read from a single sample in a study of cytomegalovirus exposure and HLA in healthy donors. PCR employed 60 Vbeta and 13 Jbeta primers. Data came from immunoSEQ multiplex PCR; TCRdb stores just in-frame clones and leaves some out. This repertoire includes 150,000 to 250,000 clones. The sample consisted of PBMCs. Receptors were obtained from a boy aged 10-17 years in good health and CMV-seronegative.

V and J are TRBV19 and TRBJ2-1, with 8 positions matching TRBD2. The CDR3 has 15 amino acids. V shed 2 bases and J 7 bases; nucleotides not matched to a gene: 7. Germline-derived CDR1 and CDR2 are LNHDA and SQIVND (reference sequence). CDR3 in amino acids: CASSILAGKLNEQFF. The CDR3 nucleotides read TGTGCCAGTAGTATACTAGCGGGCAAATTGAATGAGCAGTTCTTC.

The CDR3 DNA reads TGTGCCAGTAGTCCTCGGAGGGAAGGAGTTTGGGGCATTCAGTACTTC. Its translation is CASSPRREGVWGIQYF. The rearrangement links TRBV19 to TRBJ2-4; D possibly corresponds to TRBD2 (6 bases). The CDR3 totals 16 residues. The germline gives CDR1 LNHDA, CDR2 SQIVND (reference sequence). V lost 5 bases, J lost 9 bases, and 23 bases lay in between.

DNA of the CDR3: TGCGCCAGCAGCTTTTCAGACGCAGGAGAGACCCAGTACTTC. Translated: CASSFSDAGETQYF. The rearrangement links TRBV5-1 to TRBJ2-5; D unclear. CDR1 is SGHRS, CDR2 YFSETQ, per germline. The CDR3 contains 14 residues. V lost 2 bases and J lost 4, with 12 bases in between.

This chain joins TRBV6-5 and TRBJ2-7, with D perhaps matching TRBD2 (5 bases). The CDR3 sequence is 14 residues long. CDR1 and CDR2 (germline): MNHEY, SVGAGI. V was cut by 4 bases and J by 3 bases, with 13 bases left in between. CDR3 in amino acids: CASSSGLNHYEQYF. CDR3 sequence (DNA): TGTGCCAGCAGTTCAGGACTGAACCACTACGAGCAGTACTTC.

The CDR3 nucleotides are TGTGCCAGCAGCCGAGACAGGGAATATGGCTACACCTTC. It specifies CASSRDREYGYTF. The chain employs TRBV7-2 and TRBJ1-2, with 7 bases fitting TRBD1. The ends lost 5 bases at V and 5 bases at J; junction bases unmatched: 5. Germline-derived CDR1 and CDR2 are SGHTA and FQGNSA. The length of the CDR3 is 13 residues. Full variable domain (outside the CDR3, taken from reference TRBV7-2 and TRBJ1-2): GAGVSQSPSNKVTEKGKDVELRCDPISGHTALYWYRQSLGQGLEFLIYFQGNSAPDKSGLPSDRFSAERTGGSVSTLTIQRTQQEDSAVYLCASSRDREYGYTFGSGTRLTVV.

V gene TRBV5-1 combines with J gene TRBJ2-3; 10 bases line up with TRBD2. The CDR3 length is 15 residues. CDR1 and CDR2 from the germline V gene are SGHRS and YFSETQ. V dropped 3 bases and J dropped 1; count of bases not matched to a gene: 2. CDR3 in amino acids: CASSYLAGGTDTQYF. The CDR3 coding sequence is TGCGCCAGCAGCTACCTAGCGGGGGGCACAGATACGCAGTATTTT.

The V gene is TRBV2, the J gene TRBJ1-5, with a tentative D call TRBD1 (5 bases). CDR1 is SNHLY and CDR2 is FYNNEI in the germline V gene. The CDR3 has 15 residues. Trimming pared 7 bases from V and 5 bases from J, leaving 18 bases between. In DNA, the CDR3 is TGTGCCAGCAATAGAGACCAGGGTTTCTATCAGCCCCAGCATTTT. Its protein product is CASNRDQGFYQPQHF.

The CDR3 loop is CASTISGNSNQPQHF. In DNA, the CDR3 is TGTGCCAGCACCATCTCGGGAAATAGCAATCAGCCCCAGCATTTT. The V and J genes are TRBV6-1 and TRBJ1-5; D gene unclear. Trimming cost V 7 bases and J 0 bases, with 13 bases left between them. CDR1 is MNHNS and CDR2 is SASEGT in the germline V gene. CDR3 length equals 15 residues.

The CDR3 loop reads CASSLSRGWDFYNEQFF. As DNA, the CDR3 is TGTGCCAGCAGTTTATCACGCGGATGGGACTTCTACAATGAGCAGTTCTTC. This chain joins TRBV27 and TRBJ2-1; TRBD2 might be the D (6 bases). V lost 0 bases to trimming and J lost 3 bases, with 15 bases between them. CDR1 and CDR2 from the germline V gene are MNHEY and SMNVEV (reference sequence). The CDR3 runs to 17 residues.

The chain combines TRBV27 with TRBJ2-1; 10 bases line up with TRBD2. This CDR3 has 17 residues. V gave up 0 bases and J gave up 2 bases; unmatched junction bases: 4. The germline gives CDR1 MNHEY, CDR2 SMNVEV (reference sequence). CDR3 sequence reads: CASSLSQSGGAYNEQFF. The CDR3 region has the DNA TGTGCCAGCAGTTTATCTCAAAGCGGGGGGGCCTACAATGAGCAGTTCTTC.

The chain recombines TRBV6-1 with TRBJ1-1; no clear D gene. The V gene lost 0 bases and the J gene lost 7 bases, with 9 bases spanning the gap. This CDR3 has 13 residues. Germline V gene sequence: CDR1 MNHNS, CDR2 SASEGT. The CDR3 DNA follows: TGTGCCAGCAGTGAAGCGCCGGGATTTGAAGCTTTCTTT. It translates to CASSEAPGFEAFF.

The V gene is TRBV11-3, the J gene TRBJ2-5, with 8 positions matching TRBD1. This CDR3 is 13 amino acids long. Per the germline V gene, CDR1 is SGHNT and CDR2 is YENEEA. With 5 bases clipped from V and 5 bases from J, the junction kept 4 bases outside the gene matches. The DNA of the CDR3 is TGTGCCAGCAGCCAAGGACAGGGTGAGACCCAGTACTTC. Its translation is CASSQGQGETQYF. The variable domain in full, completed from reference TRBV11-3 and TRBJ2-5, reads EAGVVQSPRYKIIEKKQPVAFWCNPISGHNTLYWYLQNLGQGPELLIRYENEEAVDDSQLPKDRFSAERLKGVDSTLKIQPAELGDSAVYLCASSQGQGETQYFGPGTRLLVL.

The V call is TRBV15, the J call TRBJ1-2, with D tentatively TRBD1 (5 bases). The CDR3 has 15 residues. Trimming removed 8 bases from V and 2 bases from J, with 18 bases in between. Germline V lookup: CDR1 LNHNV, CDR2 YYDKDF (reference sequence). The CDR3 sequence: CATHLGGGRNYGYTF. In DNA, the CDR3 is TGTGCCACCCACCTCGGGGGAGGGAGAAACTATGGCTACACCTTC. The full variable domain, in which reference TRBV15 and TRBJ1-2 provide the parts outside the CDR3, is DAMVIQNPRYQVTQFGKPVTLSCSQTLNHNVMYWYQQKSSQAPKLLFHYYDKDFNNEADTPDNFQSRRPNTSFCFLDIRSPGLGDTAMYLCATHLGGGRNYGYTFGSGTRLTVV.

V usage is TRBV7-9 and J usage is TRBJ2-1; D remains ambiguous. Germline V CDR1 and CDR2: SEHNR, FQNEAQ (reference sequence). Between the trimmed V and J ends, which lost 5 bases and 6 bases, there was a span of 20 bases. The CDR3 consists of 16 residues. The CDR3 loop is CASSPPGFSNGNEQFF. CDR3 DNA sequence: TGTGCCAGCAGCCCCCCAGGATTCTCGAACGGCAATGAGCAGTTCTTC.

The chain recombines TRBV28 with TRBJ1-1, with D maybe TRBD1 (6 bases). The germline V gene encodes CDR1 MDHEN and CDR2 SYDVKM. The V end was cut by 3 bases, the J end by 4 bases, with 12 bases between. The CDR3 contains 14 residues. The chain's CDR3 is CASSFRGGATEAFF. CDR3 bases: TGTGCCAGCAGTTTCCGGGGGGGGGCCACTGAAGCTTTCTTT.

The V call is TRBV4-1, the J call TRBJ2-3, with TRBD1 identical over 7 bases. The CDR3 has 16 residues. With V trimmed by 4 bases and J by 8 bases, 15 bases remained unmatched. Per the germline V gene, CDR1 is MGHRA and CDR2 is YSYEKL. CDR3 sequence reads: CASSLEGGSLLITQYF. The CDR3 DNA follows: TGCGCCAGCAGCCTCGAAGGGGGCTCCCTCCTAATTACGCAGTATTTT.

The CDR3 coding sequence is TGTGCCTGGAGTGTAGTGGGGCTACCATCCTACGAGCAGTACTTC. Translation: CAWSVVGLPSYEQYF. The chain couples TRBV30 to TRBJ2-7, with D tentatively TRBD1 (5 bases). Per germline, CDR1 GTSNPN and CDR2 SVGIG (reference sequence). The CDR3 has 15 amino acids. Trimming pared 0 bases from V and 1 base from J, leaving 13 bases between.

V and J are TRBV7-3 and TRBJ1-1; D is ambiguous. Germline V gene lookup returns CDR1 SGHTA and CDR2 FQGTGA. CDR3 length: 15 amino acids. Trimming left V 1 base short and J 1 base short, with 10 bases between. The CDR3 spells CASSLRHSGNTEAFF. For the CDR3, the DNA is TGTGCCAGCAGCTTAAGGCATTCAGGGAACACTGAAGCTTTCTTT.

About this clone: Compared with germline, one end of the junction differs, possibly owing to a read error. CDR3 protein: CAISESRTTNTGELFF. As DNA, the CDR3 is TGTGCCATCAGCGAGTCTCGGACTACGAACACCGGGGAGCTGTTTTTT. The chain combines TRBV10-3 with TRBJ2-2, with D perhaps TRBD2 (6 bases). Germline V CDR1 and CDR2: ENHRY, SYGVKD. The CDR3 consists of 16 residues.

This chain's CDR3 is CASSLRDRGYSPLHF. Written as DNA, the CDR3 is TGTGCCAGCAGCTTACGGGACAGGGGTTATTCACCCCTCCACTTT. This sequence joins TRBV7-2 and TRBJ1-6, with TRBD1 matching over 10 bases. The CDR3 has 15 residues. With 2 bases clipped from V and 8 bases from J, the junction kept 3 bases outside the gene matches. Germline CDR1 and CDR2: SGHTA and FQGNSA.

The rearrangement joins TRBV7-9 to TRBJ2-7; 8 nucleotides line up with TRBD1. The CDR3 totals 15 residues. Per germline, CDR1 SEHNR and CDR2 FQNEAQ (reference sequence). After removal of 5 bases from V and 1 base from J, the junction contained 7 bases not matched to a gene. The CDR3 region has the DNA TGTGCCAGCAGCCTAGTCGGGACAGGTTCCTACGAGCAGTACTTC. Its translation: CASSLVGTGSYEQYF.

This chain links TRBV18 with TRBJ2-5; D unclear. V lost 3 bases to trimming and J lost 3 bases, with 14 bases between them. Germline CDR1 reads KGHSH; CDR2 reads LQKENI. This CDR3 has 15 amino acids. The CDR3 here is CASSPPPSIEETQYF. CDR3 sequence (DNA): TGTGCCAGCTCACCCCCCCCCTCTATCGAAGAGACCCAGTACTTC.

The chain carries TRBV4-1 and TRBJ1-2; 9 nucleotides align to TRBD1. Germline assignment: CDR1 MGHRA and CDR2 YSYEKL. V trimming: 6 bases; J trimming: 4 bases; junction bases outside the gene matches: 9. This CDR3 comprises 15 residues. The CDR3 loop reads CASSRGQGPTYGYTF. The CDR3 DNA sequence: TGCGCCAGCAGTCGGGGACAGGGTCCGACCTATGGCTACACCTTC.

The V and J genes are TRBV7-2 and TRBJ2-3; 9 nucleotides line up with TRBD1. With 5 bases clipped from V and 4 bases from J, the junction kept 1 base outside the gene matches. Germline V gene sequence: CDR1 SGHTA, CDR2 FQGNSA. The CDR3 has 13 amino acids. The DNA of the CDR3 is TGTGCCAGCAGCCGGGACAGGGCAGATACGCAGTATTTT. Protein: CASSRDRADTQYF.